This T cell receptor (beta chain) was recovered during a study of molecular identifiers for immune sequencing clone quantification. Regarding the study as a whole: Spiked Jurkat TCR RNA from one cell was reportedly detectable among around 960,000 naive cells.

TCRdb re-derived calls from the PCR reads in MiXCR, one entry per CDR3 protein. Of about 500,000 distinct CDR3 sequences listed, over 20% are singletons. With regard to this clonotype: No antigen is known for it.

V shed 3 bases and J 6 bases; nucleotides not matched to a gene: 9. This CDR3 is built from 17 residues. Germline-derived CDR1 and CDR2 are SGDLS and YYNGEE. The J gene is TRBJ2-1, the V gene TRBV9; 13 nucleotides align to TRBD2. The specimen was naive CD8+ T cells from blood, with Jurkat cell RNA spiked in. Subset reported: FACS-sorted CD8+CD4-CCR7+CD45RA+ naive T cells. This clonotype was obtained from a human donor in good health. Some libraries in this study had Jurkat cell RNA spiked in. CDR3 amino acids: CASSASLAGGLGNEQFF. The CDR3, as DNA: TGTGCCAGCAGCGCGTCACTAGCGGGAGGGTTGGGCAATGAGCAGTTCTTC.